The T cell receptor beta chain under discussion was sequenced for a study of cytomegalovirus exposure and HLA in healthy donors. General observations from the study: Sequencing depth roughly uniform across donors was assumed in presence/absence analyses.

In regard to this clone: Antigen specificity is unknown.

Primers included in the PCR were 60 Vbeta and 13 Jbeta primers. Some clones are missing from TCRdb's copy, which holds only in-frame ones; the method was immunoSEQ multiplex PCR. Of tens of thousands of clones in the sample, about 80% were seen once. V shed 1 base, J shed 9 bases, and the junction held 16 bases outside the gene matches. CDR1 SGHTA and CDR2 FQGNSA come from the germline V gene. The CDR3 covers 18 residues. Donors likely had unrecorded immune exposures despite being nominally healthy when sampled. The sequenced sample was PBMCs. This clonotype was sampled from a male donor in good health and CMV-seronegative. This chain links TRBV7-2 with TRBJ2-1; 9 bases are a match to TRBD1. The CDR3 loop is CASSLVIGGQGPRGEQFF. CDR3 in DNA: TGTGCCAGCAGCTTAGTGATCGGAGGACAGGGGCCCAGGGGTGAGCAGTTCTTC.